One and the same sample provided the 26 T cell receptor beta chains below, sequenced in a study of blood T cell repertoires in COVID-19. Profiling relied on immunoSEQ multiplex PCR, and the TCRdb table lists in-frame clones only, not all of them. This sample has about 51,000 clones, with 65% to 90% found just once. Material: peripheral blood. The receptors come from a man in his sixties with acute or convalescent COVID-19.

This chain joins TRBV2 and TRBJ2-5; the D gene is possibly TRBD2 (6 bases). The V gene's germline CDR1 is SNHLY and CDR2 FYNNEI. V lost 6 bases and J 2 bases, leaving 13 bases between the germline ends. The CDR3 extends over 14 amino acids. This chain's CDR3 is CASRRDLKQETQYF. CDR3 coding DNA: TGTGCCAGCAGGAGGGACTTGAAACAAGAGACCCAGTACTTC.

J is TRBJ1-1 and V is TRBV4-3; possibly TRBD1 for D (6 bases). This CDR3 region has 15 residues. V lost 4 bases, J lost 3 bases, and 15 bases lay in between. Germline assignment: CDR1 LGHNA and CDR2 YSLEER. Here the CDR3 reads CASSRGHGSDTEAFF. The CDR3 region has the DNA TGCGCCAGCAGCCGGGGACATGGCTCGGACACTGAAGCTTTCTTT.

The chain uses TRBV4-3 and TRBJ2-6, with D unclear. Germline CDR1 and CDR2: LGHNA and YSLEER. Trimming took off 0 bases at V and 0 bases at J, with 6 bases between the two ends. This CDR3 is built from 16 residues. The CDR3 nucleotides read TGCGCCAGCAGCCAAGATCTAGGCTCTGGGGCCAACGTCCTGACTTTC. This gives the protein CASSQDLGSGANVLTF.

The CDR3 loop is CASSVEGQNTEAFF. The CDR3 coding sequence is TGTGCCAGCAGCGTAGAGGGGCAGAACACTGAAGCTTTCTTT. The rearrangement links TRBV9 to TRBJ1-1, with D possibly matching TRBD1 (5 bases). The CDR3 is made up of 14 amino acids. Between the trimmed V and J ends, which lost 0 bases and 1 base, there was a span of 7 bases. Germline values: CDR1 SGDLS, CDR2 YYNGEE.

This clone appeared once. This chain connects TRBV28 to TRBJ1-5; 7 bases are a match to TRBD1. This CDR3 is 17 amino acids long. CDR1 and CDR2 (germline): MDHEN, SYDVKM. The ends lost 2 bases at V and 1 base at J; junction bases unmatched: 8. The CDR3 here is CASSLNSGGVSNQPQHF. CDR3 DNA sequence: TGTGCCAGCAGTTTAAACTCAGGGGGTGTCAGCAATCAGCCCCAGCATTTT.

This chain links TRBV4-1 with TRBJ1-1; 9 bases fit TRBD1. Unmatched junction bases numbered 11, after V lost 4 bases and J lost 5 bases. CDR3 length: 16 residues. Germline V CDR1 and CDR2: MGHRA, YSYEKL. CDR3 nucleotide sequence: TGCGCCAGCAGCCGGCTCGACAGGGGGGGACGGACTGAAGCTTTCTTT. Amino acid sequence: CASSRLDRGGRTEAFF.

In this sample, this clone turned up a few times. The rearrangement links TRBV5-5 to TRBJ2-5; 8 positions agree with TRBD1. Germline CDR1 reads SGHKS; CDR2 reads YYEKEE (reference sequence). The CDR3 extends over 14 amino acids. Losses at the gene ends were 4 bases for V and 3 bases for J; bases not matched to a gene: 5. The CDR3 DNA reads as TGTGCCAGCAGCCCTCGGGACAGGAAAGAGACCCAGTACTTC. It yields the protein CASSPRDRKETQYF.

The chain joins TRBV29-1 to TRBJ2-3; TRBD2 matches 12 bases. V trimming: 8 bases; J trimming: 3 bases; junction bases outside the gene matches: 3. The CDR3 runs 13 residues. CDR1 and CDR2 from the germline V gene are SQVTM and ANQGSEA. This chain's CDR3 is CSSSGGATDTQYF. CDR3 bases: TGCAGCTCTAGCGGGGGGGCAACAGATACGCAGTATTTT.

A single count supports this clone. This chain links TRBV4-1 with TRBJ1-6, with no clear D. Germline CDR1 is MGHRA and CDR2 is YSYEKL. The CDR3 is made up of 16 amino acids. V lost 2 bases and J lost 6, with 14 bases in between. CDR3 DNA sequence: TGCGCCAGCAGCCAATCCGACCCCGCGGCTAATTCACCCCTCCACTTT. Translation gives CASSQSDPAANSPLHF.

J is TRBJ2-2 and V is TRBV5-4, with 14 bases lining up with TRBD2. Germline lookup yields CDR1 SGHNT and CDR2 YYREEE (reference sequence). This CDR3 spans 18 amino acids. With V trimmed by 3 bases and J by 0 bases, 4 bases remained unmatched. The CDR3 coding sequence is TGTGCCAGCAGCTCGACTAGCGGGGGGGCATCGAACACCGGGGAGCTGTTTTTT. It codes for CASSSTSGGASNTGELFF. Filled out from reference TRBV5-4 and TRBJ2-2, the complete variable domain reads ETGVTQSPTHLIKTRGQQVTLRCSSQSGHNTVSWYQQALGQGPQFIFQYYREEENGRGNFPPRFSGLQFPNYSSELNVNALELDDSALYLCASSSTSGGASNTGELFFGEGSRLTVL.

This sequence joins TRBV19 and TRBJ1-6; D unresolved. V dropped 6 bases and J dropped 8 bases, with 17 bases sitting between them. CDR1 LNHDA and CDR2 SQIVND come from the germline V gene (reference sequence). The length of the CDR3 is 15 residues. DNA of the CDR3: TGTGCCAGTAGAGGGCGAAACCCGGGAGATTCACCCCTCCACTTT. Translation: CASRGRNPGDSPLHF.

V and J are TRBV6-2 or TRBV6-3 and TRBJ2-1; 9 nucleotides agree with TRBD2. CDR1 MNHEY and CDR2 SVGEGT come from the germline V gene. CDR3 length: 17 residues. V lost 2 bases, J lost 3 bases, and 8 bases stayed unmatched. For the CDR3, the DNA is TGTGCCAGCAGTTACGGTGCGGGGGGGACATTCTACAATGAGCAGTTCTTC. This sequence encodes CASSYGAGGTFYNEQFF.

This clone was seen a few times. V and J are TRBV7-2 and TRBJ1-6; D perhaps matches TRBD1 (5 bases). Between the trimmed V and J ends, which lost 2 bases and 4 bases, there was a span of 6 bases. The CDR3 runs to 14 residues. Germline V gene sequence: CDR1 SGHTA, CDR2 FQGNSA. The CDR3 protein is CASSLQGYNSPLHF. CDR3 bases: TGTGCCAGCAGCTTACAGGGATATAATTCACCCCTCCACTTT.

The CDR3 bases are TGTGCCAGCAGTCTACAGGGCCGGACTGAAGCTTTCTTT. Its protein product is CASSLQGRTEAFF. The chain links TRBV21-1 to TRBJ1-1; the DNA was not used to check the table's D call, TRBD1. TRBV21-1 is a listed pseudogene. CDR3 length: 13 amino acids.

This chain connects TRBV19 to TRBJ1-5; D is uncertain. Germline CDR1 LNHDA, CDR2 SQIVND (reference sequence). This CDR3 has 14 amino acids. The V and J ends lost 4 bases and 4 bases respectively, with 11 bases between them. CDR3 in amino acids: CASSTKAANQPQHF. In DNA form, the CDR3 reads TGTGCCAGTAGTACAAAAGCAGCGAATCAGCCCCAGCATTTT.

This clone was observed once. The rearrangement uses TRBV7-2 and TRBJ2-2; 12 nucleotides agree with TRBD2. This CDR3 has 17 residues. Germline CDR1 and CDR2: SGHTA and FQGNSA. The trim removed 1 base at V and 7 bases at J, leaving 7 bases unmatched. CDR3 coding DNA: TGTGCCAGCAGCTTAGGGCTAGCGGGGGGGCACGGCGGGGAGCTGTTTTTT. Its translation: CASSLGLAGGHGGELFF.

This rearrangement joins TRBV18 to TRBJ1-2; D is uncertain. The V and J ends lost 5 bases and 2 bases respectively, with 18 bases between them. Germline CDR1 KGHSH, CDR2 LQKENI. This CDR3 spans 16 amino acids. Written as DNA, the CDR3 is TGTGCCAGCTCAGCCGATATCTCGGGTAACAACTATGGCTACACCTTC. Amino acid sequence: CASSADISGNNYGYTF.

The chain uses TRBV6-5 and TRBJ1-2; tentative D call: TRBD1 (6 bases). The CDR3 extends over 15 amino acids. V lost 8 bases and J lost 6, with 22 bases in between. The germline CDR1 and CDR2 sequences are MNHEY and SVGAGI. CDR3 in amino acids: CASRTTGTGTDGYTF. CDR3 in DNA: TGTGCCAGCCGCACCACTGGAACAGGGACCGATGGCTACACCTTC.

This clone was seen just once. The chain is built from TRBV12-5 and TRBJ1-1, with D possibly being TRBD1 (5 bases). Germline CDR1 and CDR2: LGHNT and FRNRAP. Trimming cost V 0 bases and J 6 bases, with 17 bases left between them. The CDR3 is made up of 16 amino acids. In nucleotides, the CDR3 is TGTGCTAGTGGTTTGGTAATAGGGCAGGGTGCCCCTGAAGCTTTCTTT. Translation gives CASGLVIGQGAPEAFF.

This rearrangement joins TRBV5-6 to TRBJ2-7, with 7 bases fitting TRBD1. From germline, CDR1 is SGHDT and CDR2 YYEEEE. Trimming took 3 bases from V and 4 from J; bases not matched to a gene: 4. The CDR3 covers 13 residues. CDR3 DNA sequence: TGTGCCAGCAGCTGGACAGGCCCTTACGAGCAGTACTTC. It translates to CASSWTGPYEQYF. Looking up the rest from reference TRBV5-6 and TRBJ2-7 gives the full variable domain: DAGVTQSPTHLIKTRGQQVTLRCSPKSGHDTVSWYQQALGQGPQFIFQYYEEEERQRGNFPDRFSGHQFPNYSSELNVNALLLGDSALYLCASSWTGPYEQYFGPGTRLTVT.

The genes are TRBV27 and TRBJ2-7; TRBD2 matches 8 bases. The CDR3 is made up of 14 amino acids. Germline-derived CDR1 and CDR2 are MNHEY and SMNVEV (reference sequence). With V trimmed by 6 bases and J by 3 bases, 7 bases remained unmatched. In DNA, the CDR3 is TGTGCCAGCAGCCCAGGACTAGCCAACTACGAGCAGTACTTC. This gives the protein CASSPGLANYEQYF.

The CDR3 DNA reads as TGTGCCAGTAGTAGCGTCTCGTTGAACACCGGGGAGCTGTTTTTT. It is translated as CASSSVSLNTGELFF. This rearrangement joins TRBV19 to TRBJ2-2; no firm D call. Trimming pared 4 bases from V and 1 base from J, leaving 10 bases between. Germline lookup yields CDR1 LNHDA and CDR2 SQIVND (reference sequence). The CDR3 has 15 amino acids.

Regarding this clone: This CDR3 is also generated by other DNA sequences in the sample. This chain connects TRBV10-2 to TRBJ1-2; TRBD1 matches 10 bases. Germline V lookup: CDR1 WSHSY, CDR2 SAAADI. J was trimmed by 5 bases and V by 0 bases; bases with no gene match: 6. The CDR3 runs 16 residues. CDR3 DNA: TGCGCCAGCAGTGAGTCCCGACAGGGGGCGGGGTATGGCTACACCTTC. Amino acids: CASSESRQGAGYGYTF.

The V and J genes are TRBV5-5 and TRBJ1-6, with D maybe TRBD1 (5 bases). The CDR3 is 14 residues long. The V and J ends lost 3 bases and 6 bases respectively, with 10 bases between them. The germline CDR1 and CDR2 sequences are SGHKS and YYEKEE (reference sequence). CDR3: CASSSLDSNSPLHF. The CDR3 region has the DNA TGTGCCAGCAGCTCCCTAGACAGTAATTCACCCCTCCACTTT.

The V call is TRBV29-1, the J call TRBJ2-3; TRBD2 is a possible D gene (5 bases). The CDR3 sequence is 12 residues long. The ends were cut back, 6 bases at V and 4 bases at J, with 11 bases in the middle. Germline V gives CDR1 SQVTM, CDR2 ANQGSEA. The CDR3 loop reads CSVQLGADTQYF. In DNA, the CDR3 is TGCAGCGTACAACTAGGTGCAGATACGCAGTATTTT.

This clone was found once. The chain combines TRBV18 with TRBJ2-1, with 10 bases lining up with TRBD1. Germline V gene sequence: CDR1 KGHSH, CDR2 LQKENI. This CDR3 contains 20 residues. The V segment lost 6 bases and the J segment 0 bases; nucleotides outside the gene matches: 17. As DNA, the CDR3 is TGTGCCAGCTCCGCCGGCGCGGGGACAGGGGCCAAGAGCTCCTACAATGAGCAGTTCTTC. It encodes CASSAGAGTGAKSSYNEQFF.